Listed below are T cell receptor beta chains from one sample, sequenced in a study of T cell responses to AZD1222 COVID-19 vaccine. Data came from immunoSEQ multiplex PCR; TCRdb stores just in-frame clones and leaves some out. The sample lists 100,000 or so clones; about 92% were seen once. Sample: peripheral blood, taken on day 0 of AZD1222 vaccination. Every receptor here comes from an adult in good health. Each CDR3 is given with its conserved first and last residue. Size is stated for part of the rows, as once, few or many counts, or as a class when the clone is expanded.

J gene	clone size	V gene	CDR3 protein
TRBJ2-1	.	TRBV9	CASSVRNEQFF
TRBJ2-2	.	TRBV6-4	CASSVGTGDIGELFF
TRBJ2-7	once	TRBV15	CATSSGLAGGKSSYEQYF
TRBJ1-1	.	TRBV12-3/TRBV12-4	CASSRGTEAFF
TRBJ1-5	.	TRBV28	CASRDHAGRDNQPQHF
TRBJ1-1	.	TRBV30	CAWSVHLSEAFF
TRBJ1-3	.	TRBV7-6	CASSSDSFSGNTIYF
TRBJ2-1	.	TRBV11-2	CASSLTGGTDEQFF
TRBJ2-6	.	TRBV9	CASSGGTSGRLTGANVLTF
TRBJ2-2	.	TRBV7-2	CASSLGTSLPGELFF
TRBJ1-5	.	TRBV19	CASSKAPRQPQHF
TRBJ2-1	.	TRBV7-9	CASKVSGRPNEQFF
TRBJ2-5	.	TRBV30	CAWNKEGRVQETQYF
TRBJ1-5	.	TRBV18	CASSRDPEKPQHF
TRBJ2-4	once	TRBV11-3	CASSVRRPERNIQYF
TRBJ2-7	.	TRBV5-1	CASSSTGTGKSYEQYF
TRBJ1-3	.	TRBV9	CASSVAQQQGMNTIYF
TRBJ1-1	.	TRBV6-5	CATQSTAGNTEAFF
TRBJ2-7	.	TRBV28	CASSRDRMGTYEQYF
TRBJ2-4	.	TRBV3-1/TRBV3-2	CASSQARLDIQYF
TRBJ2-6	.	TRBV4-3	CASSPRQGGGSGANVLTF
TRBJ2-5	.	TRBV7-2	CASTHPGRQQETQYF
TRBJ2-7	.	TRBV27	CASSPGTGYEQYF
TRBJ2-1	.	TRBV7-3	CASSPYSYNEQFF
TRBJ2-4	.	TRBV9	CASSPGQGENIQYF
TRBJ2-5	.	TRBV4-2	CASSQIPGPEETQYF
TRBJ1-2	.	TRBV29-1	CSAEGDRVGNGYTF
TRBJ2-7	.	TRBV5-4	CASSGGGAREQYF
TRBJ1-2	.	TRBV11-3	CASSFTDTLYGYTF
TRBJ1-1	.	TRBV2	CASTPDSGNTEAFF
TRBJ2-1	.	TRBV27	CASSNRQGAVNEQFF
TRBJ1-1	.	TRBV19	CASSIPGVYTEAFF
TRBJ1-1	.	TRBV5-1	CASLLRVRNTEAFF
TRBJ2-1	.	TRBV13	CASSWTSGRAYEQFF
TRBJ2-7	.	TRBV30	CAWSGSSGSKYEQYF
TRBJ2-2	.	TRBV7-9	CASSLHEGGTGELFF
TRBJ2-2	.	TRBV9	CASLGGNTGELFF
TRBJ2-3	.	TRBV6-5	CASSKWGGTDTQYF
TRBJ1-6	.	TRBV9	CASSPQGANSPLHF
TRBJ1-5	.	TRBV5-1	CASSTGQGWPQHF
TRBJ2-7	.	TRBV6-2/TRBV6-3	CASSLTPGGVTYEQYF
TRBJ1-5	.	TRBV7-3	CASSKQGNFNQPQHF
TRBJ1-1	.	TRBV7-2	CASSLISMNTEAFF
TRBJ1-4	once	TRBV4-1	CASSQDSGQNPNEKLFF
TRBJ1-5	few	TRBV30	CAWSKGNNQPQHF
TRBJ2-1	once	TRBV24-1	CATSDFPGQGEEQFF
TRBJ2-2	.	TRBV6-1	CASSERTGANTGELFF
TRBJ2-5	.	TRBV28	CASKGWDETQYF
TRBJ1-5	.	TRBV28	CASTTGGIISQHF
TRBJ1-1	.	TRBV6-5	CASSHRGGNTEAFF
TRBJ2-6	few	TRBV19	CASSIIGSGANVLTF
TRBJ2-3	.	TRBV9	CASGYEDTQYF
TRBJ1-1	.	TRBV27	CASSSAGAGNTEAFF
TRBJ2-2	.	TRBV29-1	CSVVLDTGELFF
TRBJ2-7	.	TRBV28	CASSLGAPSEQYF